These 31 T cell receptor beta chains share one sample of origin, sequenced in a study of T cell repertoires in cytomegalovirus infection. TCRdb passed the reads through MiXCR, listing each CDR3 protein once. Of 55,000 to 70,000 distinct CDR3 sequences in the sample, more than 25% were seen once. Their antigens are not known. The sequenced sample consisted of PBMCs, sequenced either directly or after in vitro stimulation (not recorded which). The receptors stem from a human donor in good health (CMV status not recorded). Some clones in this sample may be carry-over from other donors' samples.

This clonotype was observed a few times. This chain joins TRBV6-6 and TRBJ2-3, with D tentatively TRBD1 (7 bases). Trimming shortened V by 8 bases and J by 5 bases, and 20 bases separated the two germline ends. This CDR3 contains 15 residues. In germline, CDR1 is MNHNY, CDR2 SVGAGI (reference sequence). DNA of the CDR3: TGTGCCAGCTTGACCAGGAGGGGGCAGGGAGATACGCAGTATTTT. It translates to CASLTRRGQGDTQYF.

This clonotype was counted a few times. V and J are TRBV27 and TRBJ1-5; D is possibly TRBD1 (5 bases). CDR3 size: 12 residues. From germline, CDR1 is MNHEY and CDR2 SMNVEV (reference sequence). The V and J ends lost 8 bases and 9 bases respectively, with 14 bases between them. The chain's CDR3 is CASGRPGGPQHF. The DNA for the CDR3 is TGTGCCAGCGGGAGGCCCGGGGGGCCCCAGCATTTT.

This clonotype was recorded many times. The chain joins TRBV7-9 to TRBJ1-1; a possible D gene is TRBD1 (5 bases). The CDR3 extends over 16 amino acids. V gave up 5 bases and J gave up 0 bases, with 16 bases separating them. Germline-derived CDR1 and CDR2 are SEHNR and FQNEAQ (reference sequence). The CDR3 region is CASSPPGFGMNTEAFF. Written as DNA, the CDR3 is TGTGCCAGCAGCCCCCCAGGGTTCGGGATGAACACTGAAGCTTTCTTT.

The chain couples TRBV2 to TRBJ2-1; the match to TRBD1 covers 7 bases. The CDR3 spans 13 residues. Germline V CDR1 and CDR2: SNHLY, FYNNEI. V lost 7 bases, J lost 4 bases, and 4 bases stayed unmatched. The CDR3 DNA reads as TGTGCCAGCATGGGACAGAGTTACAATGAGCAGTTCTTC. Its protein is CASMGQSYNEQFF.

The chain has TRBV2 and TRBJ2-7; D is undetermined. There are 14 residues in the CDR3. The V end was cut by 6 bases, the J end by 0 bases, with 12 bases between. Per germline, CDR1 SNHLY and CDR2 FYNNEI. The CDR3 nucleotides are TGTGCCAGCAGAGCCGGACCGATCTCCTACGAGCAGTACTTC. It codes for CASRAGPISYEQYF.

This clonotype has only a few counts. This chain connects TRBV7-6 to TRBJ2-7; 7 positions match TRBD1. Germline V gene data show CDR1 as SGHVS and CDR2 as FNYEAQ. The CDR3 runs 14 residues. V trimming: 5 bases; J trimming: 6 bases; junction bases outside the gene matches: 10. CDR3 DNA sequence: TGTGCCAGCAGCCCATCGACAGGGTCCGGCGAGCAGTACTTC. It codes for CASSPSTGSGEQYF.

The chain carries TRBV27 and TRBJ1-2; maybe TRBD1 (5 bases). The CDR3 covers 14 residues. Germline values: CDR1 MNHEY, CDR2 SMNVEV (reference sequence). Trimming shortened V by 1 base and J by 5 bases, and 11 bases separated the two germline ends. The CDR3 DNA sequence: TGTGCCAGCAGTTTATTGGGGGGGGGGTATGGCTACACCTTC. It specifies CASSLLGGGYGYTF.

The V and J genes are TRBV12-3 or TRBV12-4 and TRBJ1-1; no reliable D call. The CDR3 is 13 residues long. V lost 2 bases and J 10 bases, leaving 14 bases between the germline ends. The CDR3 region is CASSLTASERAFF. The CDR3 DNA is TGTGCCAGCAGTTTAACGGCCAGCGAGAGAGCTTTCTTT.

The chain uses TRBV6-2 or TRBV6-3 and TRBJ2-7; TRBD1 matches at 7 bases. Germline V lookup: CDR1 MNHEY, CDR2 SVGEGT. V dropped 10 bases and J dropped 0; count of bases not matched to a gene: 6. The CDR3 covers 13 residues. CDR3 in DNA: TGTGCCACGGGACAGCTATTCTCCTACGAGCAGTACTTC. Protein product: CATGQLFSYEQYF.

The chain links TRBV27 to TRBJ2-7; 8 bases agree with TRBD2. The junction had 9 bases not matched to a gene; V was cut back by 6 bases and J by 5 bases. The germline V gene encodes CDR1 MNHEY and CDR2 SMNVEV (reference sequence). CDR3 length: 14 residues. CDR3 amino acids: CASSSRGGVHEQYF. CDR3 nucleotides: TGTGCCAGCAGCAGCCGGGGGGGGGTCCACGAGCAGTACTTC.

This clonotype has more than one count but fewer than ten. The chain uses TRBV7-2 and TRBJ1-2, with TRBD1 matching over 9 bases. V was pared by 3 bases and J by 8 bases, with 7 bases of the junction left unmatched. The CDR3 is made up of 14 amino acids. In germline, CDR1 is SGHTA, CDR2 FQGNSA. The CDR3 DNA follows: TGTGCCAGCAGCTTGGACAGGGGCGCGGGAGGCTACACCTTC. Its translation: CASSLDRGAGGYTF.

The chain has TRBV14 and TRBJ1-4; TRBD1 might be the D (6 bases). V was shortened by 1 base and J by 3 bases, with 9 bases between the two germline ends. The germline V gene encodes CDR1 SGHDN and CDR2 FVKESK. The CDR3 extends over 15 amino acids. The CDR3, as DNA: TGTGCCAGCAGCCAAGTGGGGGCAGCTAATGAAAAACTGTTTTTT. Amino acid sequence: CASSQVGAANEKLFF.

This clonotype appeared a single time. The V call is TRBV10-2, the J call TRBJ1-2; D call uncertain. Trimming removed 5 bases at V and 2 bases at J, with 6 bases between. This CDR3 is 12 amino acids long. The germline V gene has CDR1 WSHSY and CDR2 SAAADI. Here the CDR3 reads CASSKENYGYTF. CDR3 DNA sequence: TGCGCCAGCAGTAAGGAGAACTATGGCTACACCTTC.

The chain joins TRBV11-2 to TRBJ1-1; D unclear. This CDR3 spans 15 amino acids. Germline V gene lookup returns CDR1 SGHAT and CDR2 FQNNGV. Trimming shortened V by 1 base and J by 2 bases, and 11 bases separated the two germline ends. The CDR3 region is CASSLGFLGNTEAFF. The CDR3 nucleotides read TGTGCCAGCAGCTTAGGGTTTTTAGGAAACACTGAAGCTTTCTTT.

This clonotype was observed a handful of times. The chain carries TRBV7-2 and TRBJ2-5; TRBD2 aligns across 7 bases. Unmatched junction bases numbered 7, after V lost 2 bases and J lost 4 bases. Germline V gene sequence: CDR1 SGHTA, CDR2 FQGNSA. This CDR3 is 15 amino acids long. This chain's CDR3 is CASSLNKGRGETQYF. In DNA form, the CDR3 reads TGTGCCAGCAGCTTAAATAAAGGGAGGGGAGAGACCCAGTACTTC.

The chain carries TRBV20-1 and TRBJ2-3; 12 bases match TRBD2. CDR3 size: 18 residues. The V gene's germline CDR1 is DFQATT and CDR2 SNEGSKA (reference sequence). V shed 0 bases and J 4 bases; nucleotides not matched to a gene: 11. The CDR3 bases are TGCAGTGCTAGAGATTCTCGGCTAGCGGGAGGGCCGGCAGATACGCAGTATTTT. Translating it yields CSARDSRLAGGPADTQYF.

CDR3 in DNA: TGTGCCAGCAGACGGGGGGGAACGGCCTACGAGCAGTACTTC. It specifies CASRRGGTAYEQYF. The chain is built from TRBV7-2 and TRBJ2-7; 8 nucleotides line up with TRBD2. Germline CDR1 is SGHTA and CDR2 is FQGNSA. The J segment lost 2 bases and the V segment lost 6 bases, leaving 6 bases of the junction unmatched. The CDR3 runs 14 residues.

This clonotype turned up a few times. V usage is TRBV20-1 and J usage is TRBJ1-3; D gene unclear. The length of the CDR3 is 13 residues. Trimming left V 3 bases short and J 7 bases short, with 13 bases between. Germline V CDR1 and CDR2: DFQATT, SNEGSKA (reference sequence). DNA of the CDR3: TGCAGTGCTAGTTCAGTGCCGAGTAACACCATATATTTT. Protein product: CSASSVPSNTIYF.

Many counts were recorded for this clonotype. This chain links TRBV28 with TRBJ2-5; 9 bases map to TRBD2. CDR3 size: 15 residues. Germline lookup yields CDR1 MDHEN and CDR2 SYDVKM. Trimming removed 1 base from V and 8 bases from J; junction bases left unmatched: 8. CDR3 in DNA: TGTGCCAGCAGTTTATTAGCGGGGGCCGCGAGTACCCAGTACTTC. This sequence encodes CASSLLAGAASTQYF. Based on the CDR3 plus reference TRBV28 and TRBJ2-5, the full variable domain is DVKVTQSSRYLVKRTGEKVFLECVQDMDHENMFWYRQDPGLGLRLIYFSYDVKMKEKGDIPEGYSVSREKKERFSLILESASTNQTSMYLCASSLLAGAASTQYFGPGTRLLVL.

The chain links TRBV6-8 to TRBJ1-6; the D is unclear. This CDR3 spans 15 amino acids. Germline assignment: CDR1 MNHGY and CDR2 SAAAGT. V was clipped by 6 bases and J by 6 bases, with 15 bases between them. This chain's CDR3 is CASRPTTFLNSPLHF. In DNA, the CDR3 is TGTGCCAGCAGACCTACTACGTTCCTTAATTCACCCCTCCACTTT.

The chain links TRBV20-1 to TRBJ1-2; D possibly corresponds to TRBD1 (5 bases). This CDR3 spans 12 amino acids. In germline, CDR1 is DFQATT, CDR2 SNEGSKA (reference sequence). Trimming left V 8 bases short and J 2 bases short, with 12 bases between. The CDR3 coding sequence is TGCAGTACAGGAACACCGAACTATGGCTACACCTTC. This encodes CSTGTPNYGYTF.

Ten or more counts support this clonotype. CDR3 sequence reads: CASSLTGTVTEAFF. DNA for the CDR3: TGTGCCAGCAGCTTAACCGGGACGGTCACTGAAGCTTTCTTT. This rearrangement joins TRBV7-6 to TRBJ1-1, with D perhaps TRBD1 (5 bases). The CDR3 consists of 14 residues. V was pared by 2 bases and J by 4 bases, with 11 bases between. Germline lookup yields CDR1 SGHVS and CDR2 FNYEAQ.

The chain employs TRBV6-2 or TRBV6-3 and TRBJ2-3; 9 bases line up with TRBD1. Trimming took 6 bases from V and 0 from J; bases not matched to a gene: 10. Germline V lookup: CDR1 MNHEY, CDR2 SVGEGT. The CDR3 runs 17 residues. CDR3 amino acids: CASSIIPGQGSTDTQYF. The CDR3 DNA sequence: TGTGCCAGCAGCATCATTCCGGGACAGGGTAGCACAGATACGCAGTATTTT.

The rearrangement links TRBV6-1 to TRBJ2-3; D unresolved. V lost 0 bases, J lost 2 bases, and 6 bases lay in between. The CDR3 is made up of 14 amino acids. Germline V gene sequence: CDR1 MNHNS, CDR2 SASEGT. CDR3 sequence reads: CASSEARPTDTQYF. The CDR3 DNA is TGTGCCAGCAGTGAAGCCAGACCCACAGATACGCAGTATTTT.

This chain links TRBV20-1 with TRBJ2-1; 8 positions match TRBD2. Trimming cost V 5 bases and J 6 bases; bases outside gene matches: 3. Germline V gene lookup returns CDR1 DFQATT and CDR2 SNEGSKA (reference sequence). The CDR3 contains 12 residues. CDR3 bases: TGCAGTGCTCACGGGGGGGTCAATGAGCAGTTCTTC. As protein: CSAHGGVNEQFF.

This clonotype was seen a few times. The rearrangement joins TRBV5-4 to TRBJ2-1; D might be TRBD2 (6 bases). CDR1 and CDR2 (germline): SGHNT, YYREEE (reference sequence). The ends were cut back, 4 bases at V and 6 bases at J, with 14 bases in the middle. The CDR3 covers 14 residues. CDR3 region: CASSREGLSNEQFF. The CDR3 coding sequence is TGTGCCAGCAGCCGAGAGGGACTTTCCAATGAGCAGTTCTTC.

This rearrangement joins TRBV7-2 to TRBJ2-2; D is undetermined. Germline V gives CDR1 SGHTA, CDR2 FQGNSA. Trimming took 0 bases from V and 7 from J, leaving 9 bases between them. This CDR3 has 14 amino acids. The CDR3: CASSLALRSGELFF. The CDR3, as DNA: TGTGCCAGCAGCTTAGCGCTCCGTAGCGGGGAGCTGTTTTTT. Using reference TRBV7-2 and TRBJ2-2 for the parts outside the CDR3, the full variable domain is GAGVSQSPSNKVTEKGKDVELRCDPISGHTALYWYRQSLGQGLEFLIYFQGNSAPDKSGLPSDRFSAERTGGSVSTLTIQRTQQEDSAVYLCASSLALRSGELFFGEGSRLTVL.

The rearrangement links TRBV29-1 to TRBJ1-4; D unclear. The CDR3 has 14 residues. CDR1 SQVTM and CDR2 ANQGSEA come from the germline V gene. V was clipped by 0 bases and J by 5 bases, with 10 bases between them. CDR3 in DNA: TGCAGCGTTGAAGATTCGGGCGGGAATGAAAAACTGTTTTTT. Translating it yields CSVEDSGGNEKLFF.

The rearrangement links TRBV12-3 or TRBV12-4 to TRBJ1-3; D gene uncertain. V lost 3 bases to trimming and J lost 3 bases, with 9 bases between them. The CDR3 loop spans 14 amino acids. Here the CDR3 DNA reads TGTGCCAGCAGTTTGAAAGGAGGTGGAAACACCATATATTTT. Residues: CASSLKGGGNTIYF.

V and J are TRBV20-1 and TRBJ2-2; D gene unclear. Germline assignment: CDR1 DFQATT and CDR2 SNEGSKA (reference sequence). The CDR3 runs 14 residues. Trimming removed 4 bases from V and 3 bases from J, with 12 bases in between. The CDR3 spells CSATDTYYTGELFF. CDR3 in DNA: TGCAGTGCTACAGACACCTACTACACCGGGGAGCTGTTTTTT.

This clonotype was seen a few times. This chain links TRBV11-2 with TRBJ1-1; no firm D call. V was clipped by 1 base and J by 3 bases, with 6 bases between them. This CDR3 contains 13 residues. Looked up from germline, CDR1 is SGHAT and CDR2 is FQNNGV. The CDR3 DNA sequence: TGTGCCAGCAGCTTAGCGGATGACACTGAAGCTTTCTTT. Its translation: CASSLADDTEAFF.